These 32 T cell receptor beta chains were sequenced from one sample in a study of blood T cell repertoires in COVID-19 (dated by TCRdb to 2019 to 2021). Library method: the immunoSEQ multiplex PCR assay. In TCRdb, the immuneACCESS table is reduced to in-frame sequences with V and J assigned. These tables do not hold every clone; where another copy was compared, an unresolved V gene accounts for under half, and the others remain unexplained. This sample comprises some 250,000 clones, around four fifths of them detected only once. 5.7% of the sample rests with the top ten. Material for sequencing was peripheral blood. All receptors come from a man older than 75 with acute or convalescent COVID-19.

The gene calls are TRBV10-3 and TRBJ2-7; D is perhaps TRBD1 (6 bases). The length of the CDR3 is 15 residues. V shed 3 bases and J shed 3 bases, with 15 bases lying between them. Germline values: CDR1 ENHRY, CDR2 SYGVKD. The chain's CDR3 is CAISELDSPIYEQYF. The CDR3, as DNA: TGTGCCATCAGTGAATTGGACAGCCCGATCTACGAGCAGTACTTC.

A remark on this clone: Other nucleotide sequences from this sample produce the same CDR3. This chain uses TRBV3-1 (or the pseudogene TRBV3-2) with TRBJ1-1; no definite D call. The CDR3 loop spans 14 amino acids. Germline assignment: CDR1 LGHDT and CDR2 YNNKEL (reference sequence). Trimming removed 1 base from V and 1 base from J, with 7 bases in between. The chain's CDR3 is CASSQVEGNTEAFF. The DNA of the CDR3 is TGTGCCAGCAGCCAAGTAGAGGGGAACACTGAAGCTTTCTTT.

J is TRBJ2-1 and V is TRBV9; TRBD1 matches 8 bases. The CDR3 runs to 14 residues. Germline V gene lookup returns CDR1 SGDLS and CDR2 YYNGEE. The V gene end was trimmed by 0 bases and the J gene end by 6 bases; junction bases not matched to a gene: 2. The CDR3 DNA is TGTGCCAGCAGCGTAGGGCAGGGGGCCAATGAGCAGTTCTTC. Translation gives CASSVGQGANEQFF.

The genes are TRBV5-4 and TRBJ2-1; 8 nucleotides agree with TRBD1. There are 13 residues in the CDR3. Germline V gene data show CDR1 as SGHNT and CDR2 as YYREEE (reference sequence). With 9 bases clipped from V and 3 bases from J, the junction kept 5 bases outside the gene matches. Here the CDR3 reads CAITGQVYNEQFF. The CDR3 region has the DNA TGTGCCATCACGGGACAGGTCTACAATGAGCAGTTCTTC.

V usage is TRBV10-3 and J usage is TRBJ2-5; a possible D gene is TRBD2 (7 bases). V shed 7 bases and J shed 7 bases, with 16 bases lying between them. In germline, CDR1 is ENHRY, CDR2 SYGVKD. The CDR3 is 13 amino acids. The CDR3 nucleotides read TGTGCCATCACTCCAGGGGACTATGGGACCCAGTACTTC. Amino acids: CAITPGDYGTQYF.

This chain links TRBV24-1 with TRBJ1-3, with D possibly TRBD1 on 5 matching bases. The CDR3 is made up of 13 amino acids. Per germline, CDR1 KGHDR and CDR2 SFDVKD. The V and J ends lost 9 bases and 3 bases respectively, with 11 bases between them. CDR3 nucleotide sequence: TGTGCCACCCTCGGGGGGTGTGGAAACACCATATATTTT. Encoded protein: CATLGGCGNTIYF.

CDR3 protein: CASSFSDRGFSGNTIYF. In DNA form, the CDR3 reads TGCGCCAGCAGCTTTTCTGACAGGGGATTTTCTGGAAACACCATATATTTT. The chain recombines TRBV5-1 with TRBJ1-3, with TRBD1 matching over 8 bases. CDR3 length: 17 residues. Losses at the gene ends were 2 bases for V and 1 base for J; bases not matched to a gene: 8. The germline V gene has CDR1 SGHRS and CDR2 YFSETQ.

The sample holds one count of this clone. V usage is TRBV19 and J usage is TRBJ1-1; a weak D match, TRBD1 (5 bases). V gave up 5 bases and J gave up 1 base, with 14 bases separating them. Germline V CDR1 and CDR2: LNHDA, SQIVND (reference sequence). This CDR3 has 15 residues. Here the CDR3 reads CASSRPWGGNTEAFF. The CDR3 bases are TGTGCCAGTAGTCGCCCGTGGGGGGGGAACACTGAAGCTTTCTTT.

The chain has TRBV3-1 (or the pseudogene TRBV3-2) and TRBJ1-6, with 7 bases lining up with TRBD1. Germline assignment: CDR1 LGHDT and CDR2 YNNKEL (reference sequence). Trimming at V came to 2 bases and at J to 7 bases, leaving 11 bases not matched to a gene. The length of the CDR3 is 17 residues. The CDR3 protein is CASSQYGDRAGNSPLHF. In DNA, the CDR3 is TGTGCCAGCAGCCAATACGGCGACAGGGCGGGGAATTCACCCCTCCACTTT.

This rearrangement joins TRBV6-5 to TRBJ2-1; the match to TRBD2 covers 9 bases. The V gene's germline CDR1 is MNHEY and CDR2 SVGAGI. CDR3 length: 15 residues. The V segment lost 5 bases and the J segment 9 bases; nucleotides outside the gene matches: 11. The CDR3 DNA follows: TGTGCCAGCAGTCGCTCAATAGCGGGGGAAATTGAGCAGTTCTTC. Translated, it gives CASSRSIAGEIEQFF.

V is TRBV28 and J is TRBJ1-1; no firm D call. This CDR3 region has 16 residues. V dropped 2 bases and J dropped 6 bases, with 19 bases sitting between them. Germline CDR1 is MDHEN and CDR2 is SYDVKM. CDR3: CASSLRTTRGLAEAFF. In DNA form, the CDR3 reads TGTGCCAGCAGTTTACGCACGACACGAGGGTTGGCTGAAGCTTTCTTT.

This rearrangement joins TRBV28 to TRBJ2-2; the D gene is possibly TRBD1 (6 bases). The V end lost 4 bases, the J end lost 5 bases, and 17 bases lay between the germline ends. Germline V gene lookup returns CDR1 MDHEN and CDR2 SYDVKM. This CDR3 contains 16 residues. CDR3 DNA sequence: TGTGCCAGCAGTTGGATTACAGGGCGTTCAACCGGGGAGCTGTTTTTT. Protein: CASSWITGRSTGELFF.

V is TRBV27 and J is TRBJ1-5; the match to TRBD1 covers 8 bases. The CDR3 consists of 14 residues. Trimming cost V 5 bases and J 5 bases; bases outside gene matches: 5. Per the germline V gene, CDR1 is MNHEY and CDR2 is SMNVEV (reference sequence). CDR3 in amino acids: CASSQTGAYQPQHF. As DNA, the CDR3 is TGTGCCAGCAGTCAGACAGGGGCATATCAGCCCCAGCATTTT.

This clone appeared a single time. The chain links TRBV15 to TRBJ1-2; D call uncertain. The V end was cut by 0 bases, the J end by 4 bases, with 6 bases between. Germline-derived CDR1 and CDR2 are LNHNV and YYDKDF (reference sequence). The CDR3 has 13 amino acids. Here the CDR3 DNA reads TGTGCCACCAGCAGAGATCTGTCCTATGGCTACACCTTC. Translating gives CATSRDLSYGYTF.

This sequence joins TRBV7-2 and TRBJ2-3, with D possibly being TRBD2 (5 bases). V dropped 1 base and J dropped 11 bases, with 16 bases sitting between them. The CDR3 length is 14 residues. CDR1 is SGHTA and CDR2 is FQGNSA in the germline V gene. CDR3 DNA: TGTGCCAGCAGCTTAGGGGAGTGGGCTAGCCAGCAGTATTTT. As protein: CASSLGEWASQQYF.

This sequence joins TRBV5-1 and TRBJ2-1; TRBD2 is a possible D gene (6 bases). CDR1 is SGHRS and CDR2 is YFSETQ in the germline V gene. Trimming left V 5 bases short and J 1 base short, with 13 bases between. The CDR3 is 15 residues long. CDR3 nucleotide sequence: TGCGCCAGCAGATCCCTCGCGGGGTCCTACAATGAGCAGTTCTTC. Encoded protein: CASRSLAGSYNEQFF.

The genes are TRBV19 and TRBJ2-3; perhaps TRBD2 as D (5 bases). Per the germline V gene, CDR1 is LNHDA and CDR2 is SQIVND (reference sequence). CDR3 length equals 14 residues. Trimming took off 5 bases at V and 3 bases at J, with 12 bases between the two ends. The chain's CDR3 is CASSGREFTDTQYF. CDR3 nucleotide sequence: TGTGCCAGTAGTGGCCGGGAATTTACAGATACGCAGTATTTT.

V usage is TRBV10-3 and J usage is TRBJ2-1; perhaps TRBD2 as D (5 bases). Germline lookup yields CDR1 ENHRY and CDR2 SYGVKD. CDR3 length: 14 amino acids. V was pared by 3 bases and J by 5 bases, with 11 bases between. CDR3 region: CAISDVSGNNEQFF. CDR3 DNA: TGTGCCATCAGTGACGTTTCGGGAAACAATGAGCAGTTCTTC.

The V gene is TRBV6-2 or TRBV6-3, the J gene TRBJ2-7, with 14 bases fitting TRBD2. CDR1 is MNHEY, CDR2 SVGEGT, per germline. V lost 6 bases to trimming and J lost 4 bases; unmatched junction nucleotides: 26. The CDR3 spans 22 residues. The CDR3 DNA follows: TGTGCCAGCAGCCTCCCGGGACAGGGGGAAGGGGGACTAGCGGGAGTTTCGTACGAGCAGTACTTC. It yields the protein CASSLPGQGEGGLAGVSYEQYF.

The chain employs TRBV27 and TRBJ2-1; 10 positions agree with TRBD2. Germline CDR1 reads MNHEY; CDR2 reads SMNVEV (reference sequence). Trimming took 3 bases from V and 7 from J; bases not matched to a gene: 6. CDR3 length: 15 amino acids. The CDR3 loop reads CASSFGSSGSNEQFF. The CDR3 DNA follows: TGTGCCAGCAGTTTTGGTTCTAGCGGGAGTAATGAGCAGTTCTTC.

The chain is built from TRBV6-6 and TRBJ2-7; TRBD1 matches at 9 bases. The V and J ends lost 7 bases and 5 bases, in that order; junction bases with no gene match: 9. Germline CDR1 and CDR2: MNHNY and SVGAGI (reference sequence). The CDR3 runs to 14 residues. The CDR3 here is CASIAGQGNNEQYF. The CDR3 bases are TGTGCCAGCATCGCGGGACAGGGTAACAACGAGCAGTACTTC.

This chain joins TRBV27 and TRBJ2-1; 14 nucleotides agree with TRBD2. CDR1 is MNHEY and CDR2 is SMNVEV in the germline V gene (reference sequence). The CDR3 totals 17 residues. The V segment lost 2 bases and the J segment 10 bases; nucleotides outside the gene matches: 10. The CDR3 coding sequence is TGTGCCAGCAGTTTAATCACGGGACTAGCGGGAGCGGGAGAGCAGTTCTTC. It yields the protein CASSLITGLAGAGEQFF.

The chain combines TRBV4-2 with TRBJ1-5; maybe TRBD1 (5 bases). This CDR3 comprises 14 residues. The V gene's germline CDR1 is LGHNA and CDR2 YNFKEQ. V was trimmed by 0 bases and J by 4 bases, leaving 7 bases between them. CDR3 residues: CASSQDSGNQPQHF. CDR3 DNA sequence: TGTGCCAGCAGCCAAGATTCAGGGAATCAGCCCCAGCATTTT.

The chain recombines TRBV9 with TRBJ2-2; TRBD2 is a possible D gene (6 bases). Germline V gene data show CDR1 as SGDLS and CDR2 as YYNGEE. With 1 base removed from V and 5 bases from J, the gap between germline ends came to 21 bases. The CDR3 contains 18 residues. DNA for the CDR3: TGTGCCAGCAGCGTATCGGGGCTCGGGAGTGCGTCGACCGGGGAGCTGTTTTTT. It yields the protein CASSVSGLGSASTGELFF.

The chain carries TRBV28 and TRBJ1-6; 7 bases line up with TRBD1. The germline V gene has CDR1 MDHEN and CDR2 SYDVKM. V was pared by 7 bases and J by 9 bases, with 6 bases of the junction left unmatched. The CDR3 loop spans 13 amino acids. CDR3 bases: TGTGCCAGCAACGACAGGGCTAGTTCACCCCTCCACTTT. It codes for CASNDRASSPLHF.

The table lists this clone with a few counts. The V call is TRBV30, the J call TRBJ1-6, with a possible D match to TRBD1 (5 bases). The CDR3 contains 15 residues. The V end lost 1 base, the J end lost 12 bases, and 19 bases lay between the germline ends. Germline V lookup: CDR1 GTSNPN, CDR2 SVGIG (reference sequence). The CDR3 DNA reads TGTGCCTGGAGTGATTGGGGCCAGGGCGCAGGACCCCTCCACTTT. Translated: CAWSDWGQGAGPLHF.

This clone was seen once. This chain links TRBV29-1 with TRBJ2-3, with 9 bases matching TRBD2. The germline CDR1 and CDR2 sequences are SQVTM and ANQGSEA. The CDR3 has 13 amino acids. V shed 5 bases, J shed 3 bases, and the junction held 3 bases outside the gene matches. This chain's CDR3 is CSVRAGGTDTQYF. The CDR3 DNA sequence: TGCAGCGTTCGAGCGGGAGGAACAGATACGCAGTATTTT.

The CDR3 DNA sequence: TGCGCCAGCAGCTTGGAGGGTAGCGGGTTGGAGACCCAGTACTTC. As protein: CASSLEGSGLETQYF. The chain combines TRBV5-1 with TRBJ2-5; TRBD2 matches at 7 bases. This CDR3 contains 15 residues. The ends lost 0 bases at V and 5 bases at J; junction bases unmatched: 7. CDR1 and CDR2 (germline): SGHRS, YFSETQ. The entire variable domain, with the rest obtained from reference TRBV5-1 and TRBJ2-5, is as follows: KAGVTQTPRYLIKTRGQQVTLSCSPISGHRSVSWYQQTPGQGLQFLFEYFSETQRNKGNFPGRFSGRQFSNSRSEMNVSTLELGDSALYLCASSLEGSGLETQYFGPGTRLLVL.

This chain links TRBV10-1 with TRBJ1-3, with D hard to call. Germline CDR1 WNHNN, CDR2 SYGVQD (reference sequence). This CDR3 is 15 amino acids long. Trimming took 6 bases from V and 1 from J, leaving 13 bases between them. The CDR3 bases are TGCGCCAGCAGCCCTGCGTCGGGGTCTGGAAACACCATATATTTT. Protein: CASSPASGSGNTIYF.

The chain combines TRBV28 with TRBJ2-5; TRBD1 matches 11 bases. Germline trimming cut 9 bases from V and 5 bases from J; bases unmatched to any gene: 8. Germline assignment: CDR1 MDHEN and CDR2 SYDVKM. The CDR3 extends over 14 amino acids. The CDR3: CASCGQGALETQYF. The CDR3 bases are TGTGCCAGTTGCGGACAGGGGGCGCTGGAGACCCAGTACTTC.

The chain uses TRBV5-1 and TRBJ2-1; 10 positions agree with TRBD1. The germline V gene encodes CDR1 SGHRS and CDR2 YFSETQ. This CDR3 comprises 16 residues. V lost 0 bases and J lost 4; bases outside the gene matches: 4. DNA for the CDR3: TGCGCCAGCAGCTTGGGAGGGACAGGGGATTACAATGAGCAGTTCTTC. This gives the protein CASSLGGTGDYNEQFF.

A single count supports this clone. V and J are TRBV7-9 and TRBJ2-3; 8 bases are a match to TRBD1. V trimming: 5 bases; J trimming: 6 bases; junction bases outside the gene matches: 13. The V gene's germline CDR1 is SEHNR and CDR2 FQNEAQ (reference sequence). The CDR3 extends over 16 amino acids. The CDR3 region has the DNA TGTGCCAGCAGCCGACAGACCGGGACAGGAGCGGATACGCAGTATTTT. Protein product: CASSRQTGTGADTQYF. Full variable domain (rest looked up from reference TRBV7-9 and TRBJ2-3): DTGVSQNPRHKITKRGQNVTFRCDPISEHNRLYWYRQTLGQGPEFLTYFQNEAQLEKSRLLSDRFSAERPKGSFSTLEIQRTEQGDSAMYLCASSRQTGTGADTQYFGPGTRLTVL.